This TCR beta chain was profiled in a study of early T cells in non-severe SARS-CoV-2 infection. The CDR3 totals 14 residues. The V gene's germline CDR1 is SQVTM and CDR2 ANQGSEA. V shed 7 bases, J shed 2 bases, and the junction held 4 bases outside the gene matches. The TCR library protocol attached unique molecular identifiers to the individual cDNA molecules. TCRdb ran MiXCR on the 5' RACE reads and lists one entry per CDR3 protein. The sample holds 55,000 or so distinct CDR3 sequences; 6.2% are singletons and the top ten take 3.9%. The material sequenced was whole blood. This chain links TRBV29-1 with TRBJ2-3; 12 bases fit TRBD2. The source of this sequence is an adult who was a healthcare worker with PCR-confirmed SARS-CoV-2 infection or an uninfected control (not recorded which). The CDR3 region has the DNA TGCAGCGCCAGACTAGCGGGGGTCACAGATACGCAGTATTTT. This encodes CSARLAGVTDTQYF.